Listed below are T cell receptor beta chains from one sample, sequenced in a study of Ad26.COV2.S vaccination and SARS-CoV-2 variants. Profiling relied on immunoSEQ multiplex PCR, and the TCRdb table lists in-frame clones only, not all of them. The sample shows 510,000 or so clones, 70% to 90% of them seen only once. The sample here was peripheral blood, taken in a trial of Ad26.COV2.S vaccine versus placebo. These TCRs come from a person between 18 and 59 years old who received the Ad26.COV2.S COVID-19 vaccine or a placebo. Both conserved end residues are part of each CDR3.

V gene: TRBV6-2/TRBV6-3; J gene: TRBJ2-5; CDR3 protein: CASSYTYRDDQETQYF
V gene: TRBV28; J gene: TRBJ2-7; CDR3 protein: CASSLGTGWEQYF
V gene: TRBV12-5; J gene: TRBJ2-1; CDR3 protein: CASGSGTRSGEQFF
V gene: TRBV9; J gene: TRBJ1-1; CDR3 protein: CASSAQGGTEAFF
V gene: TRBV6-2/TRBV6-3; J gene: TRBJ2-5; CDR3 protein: CASSYSGGGETQYF
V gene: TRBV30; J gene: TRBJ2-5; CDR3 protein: CAWSLLVRETQYF
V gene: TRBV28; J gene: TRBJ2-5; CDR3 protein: CASSLSTPRGETQYF
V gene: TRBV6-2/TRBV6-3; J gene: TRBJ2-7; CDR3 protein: CASSYSSAGVWGWYEQYF
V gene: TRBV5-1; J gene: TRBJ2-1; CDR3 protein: CASSLEDSRVEEQFF
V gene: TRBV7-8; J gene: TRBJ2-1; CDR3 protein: CASSLDYEQFF
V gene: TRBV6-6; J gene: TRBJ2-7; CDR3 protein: CASSYSNLYGSYEQYF
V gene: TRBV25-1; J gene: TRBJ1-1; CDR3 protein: CASSEYPPLSEAFF
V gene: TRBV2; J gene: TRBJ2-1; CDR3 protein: CASTLNEQFF
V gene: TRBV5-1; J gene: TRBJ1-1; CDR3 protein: CASSQGGRNTEAFF
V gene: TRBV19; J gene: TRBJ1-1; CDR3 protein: CASSIAEGFYDTEAFF
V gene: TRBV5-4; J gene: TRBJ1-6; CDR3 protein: CASSLDANSPLHF
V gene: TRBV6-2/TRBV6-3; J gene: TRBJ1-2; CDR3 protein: CASSYLKYYGYTF
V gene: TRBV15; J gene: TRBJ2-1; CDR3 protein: CATSRDWDRAYNEQFF
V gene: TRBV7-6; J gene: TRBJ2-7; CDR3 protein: CASSPSGSPFEQYF
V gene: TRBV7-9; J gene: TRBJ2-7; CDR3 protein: CASRPTSGRNYEQYF
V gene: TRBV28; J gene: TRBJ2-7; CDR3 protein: CASSTPLGLAGAGEQYF
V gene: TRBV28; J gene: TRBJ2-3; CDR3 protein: CASTPGRESTQYF
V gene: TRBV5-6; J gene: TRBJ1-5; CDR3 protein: CASSSKTGPGQPQHF
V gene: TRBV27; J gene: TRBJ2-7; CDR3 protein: CASSHRESGYEQYF
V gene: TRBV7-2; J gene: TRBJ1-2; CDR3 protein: CASSLSQAGGTGYTF
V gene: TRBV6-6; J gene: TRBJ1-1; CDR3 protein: CASTLKASNTEAFF
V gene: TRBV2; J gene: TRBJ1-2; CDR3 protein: CASSPGSGRRVYGYTF
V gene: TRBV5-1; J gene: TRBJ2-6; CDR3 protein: CASSLGQGAGANVLTF